The present T cell receptor (beta chain) was sequenced within a study of T cell responses to AZD1222 COVID-19 vaccine. Findings of the study overall: Clonal diversity was possibly underestimated, and the donors were mostly white British, with more females.

Trimming took 4 bases from V and 2 from J; bases not matched to a gene: 6. Germline CDR1 MNHEY, CDR2 SVGAGI. CDR3 length equals 16 residues. Details on this clone: Antigen unknown.

TCRdb's table, derived via immunoSEQ multiplex PCR, lists solely in-frame clones and lacks some. Counted here are 160,000 or so clones, approximately 92% occurring once; the ten biggest clones make up 2.5% to 3%. The V gene is TRBV6-5, the J gene TRBJ1-3; 9 nucleotides agree with TRBD1. The TCR originated in an adult in good health. Sequenced here: peripheral blood, sampled on day 0 of AZD1222 vaccination. The CDR3 is CASSSPRQGAGNTIYF. CDR3 in DNA: TGTGCCAGCAGTTCCCCGAGACAGGGGGCTGGAAACACCATATATTTT.